This TCR beta chain originates from a study of identifying expanded T cells in peripheral blood. Broader study findings: Differentially abundant clones: about 1.2 between replicates, around 16 at approximately 14 days, 19 to 20 at four.

This clone was found once. The antigen is not known. Trimming removed 1 base at V and 1 base at J, with 7 bases between. The CDR3 is 14 amino acids. CDR1 and CDR2 from the germline V gene are KGHSH and LQKENI. The table came from immunoSEQ multiplex PCR; TCRdb's copy has only in-frame clones and leaves some out. The sample contains 75,000 to 95,000 clones, roughly 84% of which appear only once. The receptor was derived from a person aged 18 to 69 in good health. The chain couples TRBV18 to TRBJ1-1; D remains unclear. The sequenced material came from blood. The CDR3 coding sequence is TGTGCCAGCTCACCACTGACTAGGAACACTGAAGCTTTCTTT. Translated: CASSPLTRNTEAFF.